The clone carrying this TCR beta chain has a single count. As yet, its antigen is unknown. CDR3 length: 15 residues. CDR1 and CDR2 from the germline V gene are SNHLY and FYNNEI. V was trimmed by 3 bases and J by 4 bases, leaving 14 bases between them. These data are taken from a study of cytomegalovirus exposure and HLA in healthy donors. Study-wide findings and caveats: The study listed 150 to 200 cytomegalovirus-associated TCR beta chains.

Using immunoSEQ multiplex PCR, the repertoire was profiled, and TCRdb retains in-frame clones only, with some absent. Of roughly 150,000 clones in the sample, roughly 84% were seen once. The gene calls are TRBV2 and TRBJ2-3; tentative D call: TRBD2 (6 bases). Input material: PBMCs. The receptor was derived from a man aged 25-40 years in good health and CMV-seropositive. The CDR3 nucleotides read TGTGCCAGCAGTGATAGAAGGGAGCGGGCAGATACGCAGTATTTT. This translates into CASSDRRERADTQYF.